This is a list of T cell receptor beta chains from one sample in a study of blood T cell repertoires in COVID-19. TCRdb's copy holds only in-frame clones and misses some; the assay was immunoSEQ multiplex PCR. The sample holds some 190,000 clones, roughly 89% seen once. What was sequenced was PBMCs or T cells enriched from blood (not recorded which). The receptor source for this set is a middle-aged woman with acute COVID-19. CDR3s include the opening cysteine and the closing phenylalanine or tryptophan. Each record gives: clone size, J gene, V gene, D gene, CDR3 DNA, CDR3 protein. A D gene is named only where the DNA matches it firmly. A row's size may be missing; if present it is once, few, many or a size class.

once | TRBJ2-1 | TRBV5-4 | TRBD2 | TGTGCCAGCAGCATCGGGGGGGGATCTTACAATGAGCAGTTCTTC | CASSIGGGSYNEQFF
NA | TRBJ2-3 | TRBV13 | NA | TGTGCCAGCAGTCCCTATCCAGATACGCAGTATTTT | CASSPYPDTQYF
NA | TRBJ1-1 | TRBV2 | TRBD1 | TGTGCCAGCAGTGAAGCGGGACAGGTCGCAAAAGCTTTCTTT | CASSEAGQVAKAFF
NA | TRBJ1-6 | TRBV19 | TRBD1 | TGTGCCAGTAGTTCGGACAGGGGGAGAGGCGGCTATAATTCACCCCTCCACTTT | CASSSDRGRGGYNSPLHF
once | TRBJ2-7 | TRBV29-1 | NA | TGCAGCGTGTCAGGCGCAGGGGCCGACGAGCAGTACTTC | CSVSGAGADEQYF
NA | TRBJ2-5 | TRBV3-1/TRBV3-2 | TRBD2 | TGTGCCAGCAGCCGAGATTGGCGCGGGGGGGCCCAAGAGACCCAGTACTTC | CASSRDWRGGAQETQYF
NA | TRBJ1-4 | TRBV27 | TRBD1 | TGTGCCAGCAGGGATACAAAACAGGGGGCAAAGGGAACTAATGAAAAACTGTTTTTT | CASRDTKQGAKGTNEKLFF
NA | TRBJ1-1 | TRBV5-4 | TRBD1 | TGTGCCAGCAGCTCCCGGACAGGCGACACTGAAGCTTTCTTT | CASSSRTGDTEAFF
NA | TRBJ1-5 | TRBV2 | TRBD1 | TGTGCCAGCAGTGAAGGGACAGGGAATCAGCCCCAGCATTTT | CASSEGTGNQPQHF
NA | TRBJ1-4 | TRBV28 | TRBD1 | TGTGCCAGCAGTGCAGGGGGCCGGGCTAATGAAAAACTGTTTTTT | CASSAGGRANEKLFF
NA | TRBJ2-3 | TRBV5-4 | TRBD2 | TGTGCCAGCAGTCCCGGGACTAGAGGGGTCTTCGGCACAGATACGCAGTATTTT | CASSPGTRGVFGTDTQYF
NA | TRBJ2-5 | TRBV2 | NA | TGTGCCAGCAGGGGAAGGGGTCAAGAGACCCAGTACTTC | CASRGRGQETQYF